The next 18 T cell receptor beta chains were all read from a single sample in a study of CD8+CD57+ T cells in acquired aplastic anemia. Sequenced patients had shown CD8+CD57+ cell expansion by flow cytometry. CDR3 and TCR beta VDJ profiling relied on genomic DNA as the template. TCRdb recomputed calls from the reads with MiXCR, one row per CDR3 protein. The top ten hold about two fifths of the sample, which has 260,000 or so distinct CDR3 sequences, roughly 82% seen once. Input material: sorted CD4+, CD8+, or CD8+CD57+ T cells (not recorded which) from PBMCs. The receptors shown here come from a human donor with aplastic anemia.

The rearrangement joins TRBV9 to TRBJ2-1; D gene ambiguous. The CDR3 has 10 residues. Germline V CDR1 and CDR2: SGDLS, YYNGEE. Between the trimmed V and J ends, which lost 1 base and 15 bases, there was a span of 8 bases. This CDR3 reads CASSVTSGFF. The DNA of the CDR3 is TGTGCCAGCAGCGTAACCTCTGGGTTCTTC. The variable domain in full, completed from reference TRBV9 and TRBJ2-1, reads DSGVTQTPKHLITATGQRVTLRCSPRSGDLSVYWYQQSLDQGLQFLIQYYNGEERAKGNILERFSAQQFPDLHSELNLSSLELGDSALYFCASSVTSGFFGPGTRLTVL.

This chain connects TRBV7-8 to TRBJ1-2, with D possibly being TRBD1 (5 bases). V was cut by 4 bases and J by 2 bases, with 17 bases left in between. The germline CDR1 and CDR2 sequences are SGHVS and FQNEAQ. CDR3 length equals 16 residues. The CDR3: CASSSRGRAVNYGYTF. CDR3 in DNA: TGTGCCAGCAGCTCACGGGGCAGGGCCGTGAACTATGGCTACACCTTC.

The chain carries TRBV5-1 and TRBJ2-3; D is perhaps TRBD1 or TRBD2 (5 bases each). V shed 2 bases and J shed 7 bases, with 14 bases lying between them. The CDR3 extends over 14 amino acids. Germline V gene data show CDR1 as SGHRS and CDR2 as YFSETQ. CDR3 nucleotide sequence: TGCGCCAGCAGCTTAGCCCGGGACCTATATACGCAGTATTTT. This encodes CASSLARDLYTQYF.

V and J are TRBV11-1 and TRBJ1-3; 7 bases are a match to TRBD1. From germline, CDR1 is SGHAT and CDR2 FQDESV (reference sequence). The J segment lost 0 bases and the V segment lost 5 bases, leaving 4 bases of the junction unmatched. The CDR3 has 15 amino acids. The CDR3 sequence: CASSKTGDSGNTIYF. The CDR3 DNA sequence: TGTGCCAGCAGCAAAACAGGGGACTCTGGAAACACCATATATTTT.

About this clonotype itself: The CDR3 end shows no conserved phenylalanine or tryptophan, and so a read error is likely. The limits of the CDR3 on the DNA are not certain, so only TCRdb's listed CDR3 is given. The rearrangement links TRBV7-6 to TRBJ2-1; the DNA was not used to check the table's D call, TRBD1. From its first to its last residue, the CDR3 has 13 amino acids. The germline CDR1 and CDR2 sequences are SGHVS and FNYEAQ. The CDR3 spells CASSLAHGTRETL.

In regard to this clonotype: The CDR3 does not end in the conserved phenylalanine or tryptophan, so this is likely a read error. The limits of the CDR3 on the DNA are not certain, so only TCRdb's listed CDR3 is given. The CDR3 sequence is CASSGVATNTGELFP. J is TRBJ2-2 and V is TRBV2; whether TRBD2, the table's D call, matches the DNA was not checked. Germline V lookup: CDR1 SNHLY, CDR2 FYNNEI. The CDR3 is 15 amino acids in total, end residues counted.

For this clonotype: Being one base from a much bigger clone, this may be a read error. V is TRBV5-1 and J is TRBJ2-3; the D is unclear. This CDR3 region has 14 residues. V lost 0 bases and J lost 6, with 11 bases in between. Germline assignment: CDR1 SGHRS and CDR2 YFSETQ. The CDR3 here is CASSLEFYGDTQYF. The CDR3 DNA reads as TGCGCCAGCAGCTTGGAATTCTACGGGGATACGCAGTATTTT.

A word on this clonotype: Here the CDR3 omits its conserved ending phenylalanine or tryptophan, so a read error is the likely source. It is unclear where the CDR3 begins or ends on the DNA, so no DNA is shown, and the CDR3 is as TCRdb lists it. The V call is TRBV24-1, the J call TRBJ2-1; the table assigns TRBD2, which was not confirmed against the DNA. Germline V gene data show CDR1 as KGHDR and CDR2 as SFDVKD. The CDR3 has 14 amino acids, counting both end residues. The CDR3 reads CATLASGSRDEQFG.

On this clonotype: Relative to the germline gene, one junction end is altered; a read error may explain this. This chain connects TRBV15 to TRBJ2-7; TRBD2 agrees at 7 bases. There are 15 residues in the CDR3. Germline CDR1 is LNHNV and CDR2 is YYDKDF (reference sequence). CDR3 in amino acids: CATSSGSGGSYEQYF. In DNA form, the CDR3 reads TGTGCTACCAGCAGTGGATCGGGAGGTTCCTACGAGCAGTACTTT.

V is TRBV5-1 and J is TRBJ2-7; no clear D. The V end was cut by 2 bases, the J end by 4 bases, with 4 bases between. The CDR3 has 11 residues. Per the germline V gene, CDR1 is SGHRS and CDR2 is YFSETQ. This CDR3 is CASSFNYEQYF. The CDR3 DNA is TGCGCCAGCAGCTTTAATTACGAGCAGTACTTC.

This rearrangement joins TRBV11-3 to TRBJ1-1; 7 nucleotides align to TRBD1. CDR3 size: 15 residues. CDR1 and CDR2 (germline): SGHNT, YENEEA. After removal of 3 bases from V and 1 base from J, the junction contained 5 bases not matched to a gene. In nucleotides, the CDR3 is TGTGCCAGCAGCTTGACAGGGAACAGGAACACTGAAGCTTTCTTT. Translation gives CASSLTGNRNTEAFF.

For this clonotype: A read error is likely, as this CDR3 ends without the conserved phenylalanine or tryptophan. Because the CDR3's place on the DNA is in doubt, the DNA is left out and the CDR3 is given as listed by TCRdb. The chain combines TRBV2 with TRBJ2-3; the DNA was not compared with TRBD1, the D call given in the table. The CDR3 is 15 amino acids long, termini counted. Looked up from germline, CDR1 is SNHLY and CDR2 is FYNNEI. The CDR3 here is CASGDGGTDTHKLYP.

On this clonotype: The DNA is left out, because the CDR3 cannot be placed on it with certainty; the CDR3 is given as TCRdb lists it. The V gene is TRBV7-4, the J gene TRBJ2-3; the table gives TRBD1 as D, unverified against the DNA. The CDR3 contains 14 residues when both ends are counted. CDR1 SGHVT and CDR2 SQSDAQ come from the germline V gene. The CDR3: CASSVPGGLAQAPF.

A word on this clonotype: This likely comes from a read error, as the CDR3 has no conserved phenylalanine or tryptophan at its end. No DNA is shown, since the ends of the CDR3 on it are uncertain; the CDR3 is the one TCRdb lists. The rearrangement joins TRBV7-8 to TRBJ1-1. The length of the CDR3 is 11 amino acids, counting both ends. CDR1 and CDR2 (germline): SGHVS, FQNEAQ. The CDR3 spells CASSSAVTGVL.

In DNA form, the CDR3 reads TGTGCCAGCAGCCCGAGGCGGTTGGAAGAGACCCAGTACACCTTC. Translating it yields CASSPRRLEETQYTF. The chain links TRBV7-9 to TRBJ1-2; D is unresolved. V was pared by 5 bases and J by 11 bases, with 24 bases between. The CDR3 runs 15 residues. Germline V gives CDR1 SEHNR, CDR2 FQNEAQ (reference sequence).

DNA for the CDR3: TGTGCCAGCAGCTTAGGCGGGGGACAGCGCTCTCACCTCCACTTT. Protein product: CASSLGGGQRSHLHF. This rearrangement joins TRBV9 to TRBJ1-6; 7 positions agree with TRBD1. The junction had 16 bases not matched to a gene; V was cut back by 4 bases and J by 15 bases. Germline loops: CDR1 SGDLS, CDR2 YYNGEE. The CDR3 totals 15 residues.

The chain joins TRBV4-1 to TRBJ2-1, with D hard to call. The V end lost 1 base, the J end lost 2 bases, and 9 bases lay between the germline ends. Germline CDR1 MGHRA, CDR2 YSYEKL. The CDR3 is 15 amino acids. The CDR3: CASSQAGVPYNEQFF. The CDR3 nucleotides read TGCGCCAGCAGCCAAGCGGGCGTGCCCTACAATGAGCAGTTCTTC.

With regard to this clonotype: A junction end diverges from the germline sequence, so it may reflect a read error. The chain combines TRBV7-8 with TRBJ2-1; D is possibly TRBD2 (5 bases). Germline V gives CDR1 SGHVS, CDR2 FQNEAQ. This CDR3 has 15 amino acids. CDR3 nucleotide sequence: TGTGCCAGCAGCATAGCGAGAGGAGCCGACACGCAGCATTTCTTC. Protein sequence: CASSIARGADTQHFF.